The 23 T cell receptor beta chains given below trace back to one sample, sequenced in a study of T cells after yellow fever vaccination. Each CDR3 protein is one row after TCRdb ran MiXCR on the 5' RACE reads. The sample holds hundreds of thousands of distinct CDR3 sequences, around an eighth seen once. This sample comprised PBMCs, obtained on the day of the yellow fever booster vaccination. Receptors were obtained from a man in his thirties or forties who received the YFV17D yellow fever vaccine.

This clonotype was found a few times. The CDR3 DNA follows: TGCAGTGCTAGAGGGGGGGTCTACACCGGGGAGCTGTTTTTT. Protein product: CSARGGVYTGELFF. The V call is TRBV20-1, the J call TRBJ2-2; a possible D gene is TRBD2 (6 bases). This CDR3 region has 14 residues. Germline CDR1 is DFQATT and CDR2 is SNEGSKA (reference sequence). Trimming cost V 1 base and J 3 bases, with 9 bases left between them.

The chain joins TRBV19 to TRBJ2-1; the D gene is possibly TRBD2 (5 bases). The V gene lost 1 base and the J gene lost 5 bases, with 12 bases spanning the gap. Germline CDR1 reads LNHDA; CDR2 reads SQIVND (reference sequence). The CDR3 is made up of 15 amino acids. CDR3 in DNA: TGTGCCAGTAGTATAGGTGGCGGGTTTAACAATGAGCAGTTCTTC. Translated: CASSIGGGFNNEQFF. The full variable domain, with the rest looked up from reference TRBV19 and TRBJ2-1, is DGGITQSPKYLFRKEGQNVTLSCEQNLNHDAMYWYRQDPGQGLRLIYYSQIVNDFQKGDIAEGYSVSREKKESFPLTVTSAQKNPTAFYLCASSIGGGFNNEQFFGPGTRLTVL.

Concerning this clonotype itself: This may come from a read error, since a much larger clone is one base off. CDR3 coding DNA: TGTGCCATCGCGCCGGGAGGGAATGAGCAGCTCTTC. Its translation is CAIAPGGNEQLF. J is TRBJ2-1 and V is TRBV10-3; TRBD2 agrees at 8 bases. CDR1 is ENHRY and CDR2 is SYGVKD in the germline V gene. CDR3 length: 12 amino acids.

Only a few counts were recorded for this clonotype. The chain recombines TRBV3-1 with TRBJ2-1, with 14 bases fitting TRBD2. Looked up from germline, CDR1 is LGHDT and CDR2 is YNNKEL (reference sequence). V dropped 8 bases and J dropped 1; count of bases not matched to a gene: 16. The CDR3 extends over 20 amino acids. The CDR3 DNA follows: TGTGCCAGCCAGCCTTCTCCGGGACTAGCGGGAGAGAGGTCCTACAATGAGCAGTTCTTC. Translated, it gives CASQPSPGLAGERSYNEQFF.

The rearrangement joins TRBV5-4 to TRBJ2-3; D not certain. Germline values: CDR1 SGHNT, CDR2 YYREEE (reference sequence). This CDR3 spans 15 amino acids. Trimming stripped 0 bases from V and 0 bases from J, with 8 bases between. The CDR3 is CASSLGFSSTDTQYF. As DNA, the CDR3 is TGTGCCAGCAGCTTGGGCTTTTCTAGCACAGATACGCAGTATTTT.

This clonotype was found many times. The chain combines TRBV27 with TRBJ1-6, with 8 positions matching TRBD1. Germline V gives CDR1 MNHEY, CDR2 SMNVEV (reference sequence). V lost 6 bases, J lost 4 bases, and 5 bases stayed unmatched. The CDR3 is 15 residues long. CDR3 sequence (DNA): TGTGCCAGCAGCCGCGACAGGGGATATAATTCACCCCTCCACTTT. Translated, it gives CASSRDRGYNSPLHF.

There are a few counts of this clonotype. This rearrangement joins TRBV15 to TRBJ2-6; D is perhaps TRBD1 (6 bases). Trimming shortened V by 5 bases and J by 2 bases, and 16 bases separated the two germline ends. Looked up from germline, CDR1 is LNHNV and CDR2 is YYDKDF (reference sequence). The CDR3 length is 17 residues. The CDR3 reads CATSSPPGDPGANVLTF. For the CDR3, the DNA is TGTGCCACCAGCTCTCCCCCAGGGGACCCTGGGGCCAACGTCCTGACTTTC.

V is TRBV6-2 or TRBV6-3 and J is TRBJ2-5, with TRBD1 matching over 12 bases. The CDR3 consists of 14 residues. With V trimmed by 5 bases and J by 5 bases, 3 bases remained unmatched. Germline V gene lookup returns CDR1 MNHEY and CDR2 SVGEGT. The CDR3 region is CASSGTGGEETQYF. CDR3 DNA: TGTGCCAGCAGTGGGACAGGGGGCGAGGAGACCCAGTACTTC.

V and J are TRBV9 and TRBJ2-2; D might be TRBD1 or TRBD2, each matching 5 bases. V shed 4 bases and J shed 2 bases, with 15 bases lying between them. The V gene's germline CDR1 is SGDLS and CDR2 YYNGEE. The CDR3 has 16 amino acids. The CDR3 loop is CASSLGASFNTGELFF. The CDR3 DNA reads TGTGCCAGCAGCCTCGGGGCTAGCTTTAACACCGGGGAGCTGTTTTTT.

This chain connects TRBV20-1 to TRBJ2-3; 9 bases are a match to TRBD2. Germline V gene data show CDR1 as DFQATT and CDR2 as SNEGSKA (reference sequence). This CDR3 region has 14 residues. The V gene end was trimmed by 0 bases and the J gene end by 8 bases; junction bases not matched to a gene: 6. The CDR3 bases are TGCAGTGCTAGAGATCTAGCGGGGCCAGGTACGCAGTATTTT. This sequence encodes CSARDLAGPGTQYF.

In its sample, this clonotype was seen a few times. The chain combines TRBV4-3 with TRBJ2-3; TRBD2 is a possible D gene (5 bases). With 3 bases removed from V and 0 bases from J, the gap between germline ends came to 10 bases. The CDR3 is 15 amino acids. Germline V CDR1 and CDR2: LGHNA, YSLEER. The DNA for the CDR3 is TGCGCCAGCAGCCAGTCTAGCCGTAGCACAGATACGCAGTATTTT. Amino acid sequence: CASSQSSRSTDTQYF.

The rearrangement joins TRBV6-2 or TRBV6-3 to TRBJ2-3; 9 bases are shared with TRBD1. V shed 2 bases, J shed 0 bases, and the junction held 15 bases outside the gene matches. The CDR3 has 20 residues. Germline V gives CDR1 MNHEY, CDR2 SVGEGT. The CDR3 DNA is TGTGCCAGCAGTTACCTGATTGGATCCGGGACAGGGTCAAGCACAGATACGCAGTATTTT. This codes for CASSYLIGSGTGSSTDTQYF.

There are a few counts of this clonotype. This sequence joins TRBV11-3 and TRBJ2-2, with a weak D call TRBD2 (5 bases). Germline V gives CDR1 SGHNT, CDR2 YENEEA. This CDR3 spans 16 amino acids. V gave up 2 bases and J gave up 4 bases, with 14 bases separating them. CDR3 in amino acids: CASSLRPGIGTGELFF. CDR3 coding DNA: TGTGCCAGCAGCTTAAGGCCGGGGATCGGCACCGGGGAGCTGTTTTTT.

This clonotype occurred many times. The V gene is TRBV20-1, the J gene TRBJ2-1; D may match TRBD1 or TRBD2 (7 bases each). CDR1 is DFQATT, CDR2 SNEGSKA, per germline (reference sequence). Trimming removed 6 bases from V and 0 bases from J, with 15 bases in between. The CDR3 runs 15 residues. Written as DNA, the CDR3 is TGCAGTGCCCCAGGGGGGGGGAGCTCCTACAATGAGCAGTTCTTC. Amino acids: CSAPGGGSSYNEQFF.

The rearrangement joins TRBV6-5 to TRBJ2-1; 7 nucleotides align to TRBD2. The CDR3 loop spans 16 amino acids. The germline V gene encodes CDR1 MNHEY and CDR2 SVGAGI. V lost 5 bases and J lost 7; bases outside the gene matches: 14. The CDR3 loop reads CASSIGAGDGRNEQFF. CDR3 nucleotide sequence: TGTGCCAGCAGTATCGGGGCGGGAGATGGGCGAAATGAGCAGTTCTTC.

With regard to this clonotype: At one of its ends the junction is not consistent with the germline gene, which may arise from a read error. This rearrangement joins TRBV15 to TRBJ2-5; 12 nucleotides line up with TRBD1. Germline CDR1 reads LNHNV; CDR2 reads YYDKDF (reference sequence). CDR3 size: 17 residues. The CDR3 nucleotides are TGTGCCACCAGCAAGAATACCGGGACAGGGGGCCAAGGGACCCAGTACTTC. Translated, it gives CATSKNTGTGGQGTQYF.

This clonotype was detected a few times. The rearrangement joins TRBV7-9 to TRBJ2-4, with 10 bases identical to TRBD1. The CDR3 consists of 15 residues. Germline-derived CDR1 and CDR2 are SEHNR and FQNEAQ (reference sequence). V gave up 5 bases and J gave up 8 bases; unmatched junction bases: 9. The DNA of the CDR3 is TGTGCCAGCAGCCATATAAGACAGGGGGCCCACATTCAGTACTTC. Encoded protein: CASSHIRQGAHIQYF.

This clonotype was recorded at least ten times. The chain employs TRBV20-1 and TRBJ1-5; D is unclear. Trimming cost V 7 bases and J 6 bases, with 22 bases left between them. Germline loops: CDR1 DFQATT, CDR2 SNEGSKA (reference sequence). CDR3 length: 15 residues. CDR3 nucleotide sequence: TGCAGTGTTTTTCCCTCGTCGGGGTTGGGTCAGCCCCAGCATTTT. It codes for CSVFPSSGLGQPQHF.

This clonotype came up a few times. The chain recombines TRBV20-1 with TRBJ2-1, with 10 positions matching TRBD2. In germline, CDR1 is DFQATT, CDR2 SNEGSKA (reference sequence). This CDR3 contains 14 residues. V lost 3 bases to trimming and J lost 6 bases; unmatched junction nucleotides: 5. DNA of the CDR3: TGCAGTGCTAGCGTGTTAGCGGGAGGCAATGAGCAGTTCTTC. It codes for CSASVLAGGNEQFF.

The rearrangement links TRBV12-3 or TRBV12-4 to TRBJ1-6, with D tentatively TRBD1 (6 bases). Trimming took off 6 bases at V and 0 bases at J, with 9 bases between the two ends. The CDR3 sequence is 15 residues long. This CDR3 reads CASSTGSSYNSPLHF. CDR3 sequence (DNA): TGTGCCAGCAGCACAGGGAGCTCCTATAATTCACCCCTCCACTTT.

The J gene is TRBJ2-1, the V gene TRBV5-1; 11 bases are shared with TRBD2. Losses at the gene ends were 7 bases for V and 9 bases for J; bases not matched to a gene: 9. Germline assignment: CDR1 SGHRS and CDR2 YFSETQ. CDR3 size: 14 residues. CDR3 coding DNA: TGCGCCAGCGGAAAGACTAGCGGGACCGGTGAGCAGTTCTTC. Translating gives CASGKTSGTGEQFF.

V and J are TRBV12-3 or TRBV12-4 and TRBJ2-5; D is unclear. This CDR3 contains 13 residues. V lost 3 bases and J lost 5, with 10 bases in between. CDR3 in amino acids: CASSFGFWETQYF. DNA of the CDR3: TGTGCCAGCAGTTTCGGTTTTTGGGAGACCCAGTACTTC.

This clonotype was detected only a few times. This rearrangement joins TRBV20-1 to TRBJ1-5, with TRBD1 identical over 8 bases. Trimming took 3 bases from V and 0 from J; bases not matched to a gene: 7. The CDR3 has 16 amino acids. Germline values: CDR1 DFQATT, CDR2 SNEGSKA (reference sequence). The CDR3 DNA reads as TGCAGTGCTAGTGGGCAGGGGGCGATTAGCAATCAGCCCCAGCATTTT. Residues: CSASGQGAISNQPQHF.